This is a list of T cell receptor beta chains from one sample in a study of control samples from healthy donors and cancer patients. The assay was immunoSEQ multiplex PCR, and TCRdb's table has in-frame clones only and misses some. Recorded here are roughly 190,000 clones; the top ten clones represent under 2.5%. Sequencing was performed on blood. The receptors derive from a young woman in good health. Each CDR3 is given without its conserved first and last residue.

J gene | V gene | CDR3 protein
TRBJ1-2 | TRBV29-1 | SVPRDLGYT
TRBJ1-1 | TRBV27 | ASSPTLTRDEPHGITEAF
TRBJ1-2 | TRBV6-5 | ASRNQGSGYYGYT
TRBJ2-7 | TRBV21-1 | ASSTSAGEEPYEQY
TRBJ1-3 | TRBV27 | ASRAGARNTIY
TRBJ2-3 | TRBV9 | ASSGYGGTDTQY
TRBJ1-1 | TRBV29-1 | SVAGLLNTEAF
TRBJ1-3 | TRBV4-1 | ASSQVRMGTNSGNTIY
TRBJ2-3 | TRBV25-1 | ASSGVAGRESTDTQY
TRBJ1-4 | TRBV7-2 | ASSLRSGEKLF
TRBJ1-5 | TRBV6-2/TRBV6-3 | ASSYPIGQGQKNQPQH
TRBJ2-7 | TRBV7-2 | ASSFAGGRRGSSYEQY
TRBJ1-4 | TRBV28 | ASSTTGEDLEKLF
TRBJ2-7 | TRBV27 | ASSLSGVPYEQY
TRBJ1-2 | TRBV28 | ASSSEGTGYT
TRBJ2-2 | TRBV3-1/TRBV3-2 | ASSLAGGGTGELF
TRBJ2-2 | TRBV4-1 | ASSQVSSGELF
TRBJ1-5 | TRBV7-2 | ASSNRQGDQPQH
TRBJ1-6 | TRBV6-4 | ASSVMGQNNSPLH
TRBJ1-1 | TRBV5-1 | ASSLVGGQPTEAF
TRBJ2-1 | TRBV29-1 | SVPGQYFNEQF
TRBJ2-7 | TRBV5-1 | ASSLVQGPGEQY
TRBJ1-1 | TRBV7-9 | ASSLEGRSAF
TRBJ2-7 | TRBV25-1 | ASSEWGSEQY
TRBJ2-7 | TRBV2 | ASMPGQGVGSYEQY
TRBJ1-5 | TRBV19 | ASTKVGLDYSNQPQH
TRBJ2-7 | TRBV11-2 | ASSLVSGGPPSYEQY
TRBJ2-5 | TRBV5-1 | ASSLSRIAGDQETQY
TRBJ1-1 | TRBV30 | AWSGLVWTLASEAF
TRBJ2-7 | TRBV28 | ASSSGGTGFSAGH
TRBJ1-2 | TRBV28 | ASLAMGNYGYT
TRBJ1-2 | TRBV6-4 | ASRRDRGNGYT
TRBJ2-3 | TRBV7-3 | ASSLADTDTQY
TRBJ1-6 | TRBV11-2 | ASSWGGQSNSPLH
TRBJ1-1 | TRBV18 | ASSGRFRNTEAF
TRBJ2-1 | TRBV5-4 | ASSRAGVNEQF
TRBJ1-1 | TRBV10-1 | ASRPHTGREAF
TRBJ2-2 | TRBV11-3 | ASSFTDSALTGELF
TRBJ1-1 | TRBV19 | ASSISPLSAF